This TCR beta chain was retrieved from a study of technical replicates of blood from several donors. The method was immunoSEQ multiplex PCR; TCRdb's version includes in-frame clones alone and lacks a portion of them. The sample carries about 13,000 clones, roughly 80% recorded once. This clone came up a few times. In germline, CDR1 is SNHLY, CDR2 FYNNEI. This CDR3 spans 12 amino acids. V lost 1 base and J 11 bases, leaving 11 bases between the germline ends. The sequence was collected from a human donor in good health. The chain carries TRBV2 and TRBJ1-1; D might be TRBD1 (5 bases). Sequencing was carried out using PBMCs. CDR3 nucleotide sequence: TGTGCCAGCAGTGAAGAATCGGGGGGGGCTTTCTTT. Its protein is CASSEESGGAFF.